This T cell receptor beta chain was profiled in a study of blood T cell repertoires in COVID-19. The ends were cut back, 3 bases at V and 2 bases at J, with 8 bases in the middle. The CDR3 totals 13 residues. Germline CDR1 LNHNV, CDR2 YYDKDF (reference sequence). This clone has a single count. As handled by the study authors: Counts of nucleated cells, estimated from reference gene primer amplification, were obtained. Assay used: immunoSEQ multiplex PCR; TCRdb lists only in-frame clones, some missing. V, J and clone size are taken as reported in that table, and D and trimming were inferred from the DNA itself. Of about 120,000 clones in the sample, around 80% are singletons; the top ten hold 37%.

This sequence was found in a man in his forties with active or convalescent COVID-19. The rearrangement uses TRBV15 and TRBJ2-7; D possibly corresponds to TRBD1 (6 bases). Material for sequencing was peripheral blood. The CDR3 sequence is CATSRGAAYEQYF. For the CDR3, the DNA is TGTGCCACCAGCAGGGGGGCGGCCTACGAGCAGTACTTC. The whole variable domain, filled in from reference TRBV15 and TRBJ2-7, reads DAMVIQNPRYQVTQFGKPVTLSCSQTLNHNVMYWYQQKSSQAPKLLFHYYDKDFNNEADTPDNFQSRRPNTSFCFLDIRSPGLGDTAMYLCATSRGAAYEQYFGPGTRLTVT.